The text below deals with one TCR beta chain. The CDR3 covers 15 residues. CDR1 MNHEY and CDR2 SVGAGI come from the germline V gene. With 2 bases clipped from V and 1 base from J, the junction kept 0 bases outside the gene matches. This sample's time point: after dendritic cell vaccination, including at tumor progression/relapse. The sample comes from a study of glioma-infiltrating T cells after dendritic cell vaccination. Produced via immunoSEQ multiplex PCR; TCRdb's table is partial and in-frame only. The data contain under 75,000 clones, approximately 81% of them seen just once; the ten biggest clones take up about 9%.

Specimen: blood, collected after dendritic cell vaccination. The clonotype was recovered from a human donor with glioblastoma. The genes are TRBV6-5 and TRBJ2-1; 9 bases match TRBD1. CDR3 loop: CASSYGTGSYNEQFF. The CDR3 coding sequence is TGTGCCAGCAGTTACGGGACAGGGTCCTACAATGAGCAGTTCTTC.